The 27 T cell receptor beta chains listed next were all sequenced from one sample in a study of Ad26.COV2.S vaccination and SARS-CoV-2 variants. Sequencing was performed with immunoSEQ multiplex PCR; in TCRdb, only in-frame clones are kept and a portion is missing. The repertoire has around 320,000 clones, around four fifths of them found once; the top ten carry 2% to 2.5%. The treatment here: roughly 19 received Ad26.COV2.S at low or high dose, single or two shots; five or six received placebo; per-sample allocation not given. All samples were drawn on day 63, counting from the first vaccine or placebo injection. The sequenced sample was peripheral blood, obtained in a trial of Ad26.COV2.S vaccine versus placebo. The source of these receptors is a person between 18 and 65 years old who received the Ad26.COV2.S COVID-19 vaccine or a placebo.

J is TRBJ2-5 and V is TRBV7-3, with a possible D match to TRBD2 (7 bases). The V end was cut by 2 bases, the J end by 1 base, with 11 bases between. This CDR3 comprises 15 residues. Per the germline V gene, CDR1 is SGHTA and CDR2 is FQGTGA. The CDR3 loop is CASSLGGASQETQYF. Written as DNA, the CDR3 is TGTGCCAGCAGCTTAGGGGGGGCTTCCCAAGAGACCCAGTACTTC.

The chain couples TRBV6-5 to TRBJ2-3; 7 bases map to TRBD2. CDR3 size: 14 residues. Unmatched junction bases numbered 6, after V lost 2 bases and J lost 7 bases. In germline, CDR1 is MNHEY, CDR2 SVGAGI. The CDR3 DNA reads TGTGCCAGCAGTTACGGGACTAATCGGAATACGCAGTATTTT. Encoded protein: CASSYGTNRNTQYF.

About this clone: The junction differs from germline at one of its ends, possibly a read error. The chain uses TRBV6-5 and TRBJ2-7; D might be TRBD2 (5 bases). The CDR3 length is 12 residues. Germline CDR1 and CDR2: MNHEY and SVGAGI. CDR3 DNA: TGTGCCAGCAGCCCGGATAGAGGGCCCCTGGACTTC. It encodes CASSPDRGPLDF.

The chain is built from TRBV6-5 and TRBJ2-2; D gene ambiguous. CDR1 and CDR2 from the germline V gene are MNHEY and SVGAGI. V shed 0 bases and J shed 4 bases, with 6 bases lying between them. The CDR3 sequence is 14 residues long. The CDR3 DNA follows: TGTGCCAGCAGTTACTCGGGCACCACCGGGGAGCTGTTTTTT. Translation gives CASSYSGTTGELFF.

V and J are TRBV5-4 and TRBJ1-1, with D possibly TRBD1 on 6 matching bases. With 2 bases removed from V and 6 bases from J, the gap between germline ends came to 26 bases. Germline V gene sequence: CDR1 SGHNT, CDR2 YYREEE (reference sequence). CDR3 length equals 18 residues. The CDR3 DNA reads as TGTGCCAGCAGCTTCGACGGTTTACGGGCGGGACAAGGGGCTGAAGCTTTCTTT. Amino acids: CASSFDGLRAGQGAEAFF.

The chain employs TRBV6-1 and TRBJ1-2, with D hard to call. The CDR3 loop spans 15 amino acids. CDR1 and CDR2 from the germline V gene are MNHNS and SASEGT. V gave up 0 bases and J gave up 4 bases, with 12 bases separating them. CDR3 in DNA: TGTGCCAGCAGTGAAGCGATGATGAGCTTCTATGGCTACACCTTC. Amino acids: CASSEAMMSFYGYTF.

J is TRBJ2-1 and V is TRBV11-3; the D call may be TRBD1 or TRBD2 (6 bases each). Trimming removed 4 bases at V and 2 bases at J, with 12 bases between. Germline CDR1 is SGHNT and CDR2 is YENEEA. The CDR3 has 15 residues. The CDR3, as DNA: TGTGCCAGCAGCTCAGGGGACTCCCCCTACAATGAGCAGTTCTTC. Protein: CASSSGDSPYNEQFF.

The CDR3 bases are TGTGCCAGTAGTAAGGCTAGCCCGGATACGCAGTATTTT. Amino acids: CASSKASPDTQYF. J is TRBJ2-3 and V is TRBV19; the D gene is possibly TRBD2 (5 bases). The germline V and J ends were trimmed by 4 bases and 6 bases, with 11 bases remaining between them. Germline V gene sequence: CDR1 LNHDA, CDR2 SQIVND (reference sequence). The CDR3 consists of 13 residues.

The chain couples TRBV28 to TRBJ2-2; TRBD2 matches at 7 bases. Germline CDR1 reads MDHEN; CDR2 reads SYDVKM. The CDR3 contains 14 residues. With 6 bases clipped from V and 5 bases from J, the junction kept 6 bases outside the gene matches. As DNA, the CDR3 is TGTGCCAGCAGCCCGGTCGGGGGGACCGGGGAGCTGTTTTTT. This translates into CASSPVGGTGELFF.

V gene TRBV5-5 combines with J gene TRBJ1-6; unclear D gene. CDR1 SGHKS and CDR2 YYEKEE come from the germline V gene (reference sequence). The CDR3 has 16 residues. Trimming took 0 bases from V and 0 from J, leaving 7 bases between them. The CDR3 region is CASSLGPSSYNSPLHF. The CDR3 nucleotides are TGTGCCAGCAGCTTGGGGCCGAGCTCCTATAATTCACCCCTCCACTTT.

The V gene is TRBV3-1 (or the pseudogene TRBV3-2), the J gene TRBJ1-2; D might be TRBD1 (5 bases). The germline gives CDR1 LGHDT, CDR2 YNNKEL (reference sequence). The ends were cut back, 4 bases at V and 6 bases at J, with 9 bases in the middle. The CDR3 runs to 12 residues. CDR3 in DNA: TGTGCCAGCAGCCGGCGCAGGGATGGCTACACCTTC. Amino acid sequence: CASSRRRDGYTF.

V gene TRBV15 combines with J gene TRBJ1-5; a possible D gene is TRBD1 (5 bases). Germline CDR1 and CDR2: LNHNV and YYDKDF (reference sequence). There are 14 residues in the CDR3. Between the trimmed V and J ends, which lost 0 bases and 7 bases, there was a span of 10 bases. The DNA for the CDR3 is TGTGCCACCAGCAGAGAGTATGGGGACCAGCCCCAGCATTTT. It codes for CATSREYGDQPQHF.

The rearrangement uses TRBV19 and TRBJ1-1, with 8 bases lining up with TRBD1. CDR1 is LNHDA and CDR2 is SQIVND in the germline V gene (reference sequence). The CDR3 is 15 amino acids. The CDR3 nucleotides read TGTGCTGAGGGCAGGGGGCGCTGGCCCGGCACTGAAGCTTTCTTT. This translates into CAEGRGRWPGTEAFF.

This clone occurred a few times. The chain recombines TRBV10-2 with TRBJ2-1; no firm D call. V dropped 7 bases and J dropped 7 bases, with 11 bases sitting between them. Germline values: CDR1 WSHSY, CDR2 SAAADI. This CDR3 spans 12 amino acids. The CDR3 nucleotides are TGCGCCAGCACCTTATCGGGTAATGAGCAGTTCTTC. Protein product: CASTLSGNEQFF.

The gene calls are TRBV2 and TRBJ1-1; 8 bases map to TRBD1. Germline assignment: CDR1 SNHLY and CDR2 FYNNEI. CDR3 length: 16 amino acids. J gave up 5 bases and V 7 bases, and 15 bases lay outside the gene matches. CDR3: CASTGGTGRGGTEAFF. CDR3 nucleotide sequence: TGTGCCAGCACCGGCGGGACAGGCCGCGGGGGGACTGAAGCTTTCTTT.

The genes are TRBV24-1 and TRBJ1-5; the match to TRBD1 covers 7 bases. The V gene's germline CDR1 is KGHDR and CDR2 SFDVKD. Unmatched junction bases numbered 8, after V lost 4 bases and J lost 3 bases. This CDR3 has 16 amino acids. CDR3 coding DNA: TGTGCCACCAGTGACCGGGGGACAGAACTCAATCAGCCCCAGCATTTT. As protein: CATSDRGTELNQPQHF.

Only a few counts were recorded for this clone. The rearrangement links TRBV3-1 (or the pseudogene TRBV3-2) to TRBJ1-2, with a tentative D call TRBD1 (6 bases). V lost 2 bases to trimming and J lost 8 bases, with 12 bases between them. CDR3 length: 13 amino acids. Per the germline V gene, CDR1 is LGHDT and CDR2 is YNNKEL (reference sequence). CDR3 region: CASSQTGTRGYTF. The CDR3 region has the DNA TGTGCCAGCAGCCAAACAGGGACTCGCGGCTACACCTTC.

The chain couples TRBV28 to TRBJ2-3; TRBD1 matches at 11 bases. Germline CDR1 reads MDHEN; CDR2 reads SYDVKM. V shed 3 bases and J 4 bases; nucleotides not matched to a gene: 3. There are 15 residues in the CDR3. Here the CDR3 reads CASSFRTGGADTQYF. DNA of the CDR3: TGTGCCAGCAGTTTTAGGACAGGGGGCGCAGATACGCAGTATTTT.

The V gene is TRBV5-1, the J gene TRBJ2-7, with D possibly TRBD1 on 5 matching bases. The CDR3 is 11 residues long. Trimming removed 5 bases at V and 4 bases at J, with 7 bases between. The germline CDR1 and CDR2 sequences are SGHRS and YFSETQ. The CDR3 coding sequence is TGCGCCAGCAGGACAGAGTACGAGCAGTACTTC. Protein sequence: CASRTEYEQYF.

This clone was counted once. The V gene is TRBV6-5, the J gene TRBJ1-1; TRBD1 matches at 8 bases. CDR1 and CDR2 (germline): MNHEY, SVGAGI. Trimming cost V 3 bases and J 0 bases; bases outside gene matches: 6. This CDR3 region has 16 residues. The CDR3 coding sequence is TGTGCCAGCAGTTATTCCCGGGACAGGATGAACACTGAAGCTTTCTTT. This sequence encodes CASSYSRDRMNTEAFF.

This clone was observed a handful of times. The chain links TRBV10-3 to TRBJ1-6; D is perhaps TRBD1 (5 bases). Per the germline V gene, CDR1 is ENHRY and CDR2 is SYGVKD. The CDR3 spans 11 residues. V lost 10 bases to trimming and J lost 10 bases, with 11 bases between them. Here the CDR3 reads CATGPDSPLHF. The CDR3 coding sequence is TGTGCCACGGGGCCCGACTCACCCCTCCACTTT.

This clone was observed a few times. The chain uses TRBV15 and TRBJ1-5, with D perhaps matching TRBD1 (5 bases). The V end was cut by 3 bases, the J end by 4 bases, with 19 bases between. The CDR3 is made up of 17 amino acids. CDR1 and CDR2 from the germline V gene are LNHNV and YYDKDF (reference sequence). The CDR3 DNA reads TGTGCCACCAGCAGGGTTATCGGGGCAGGAGTAAATCAGCCCCAGCATTTT. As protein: CATSRVIGAGVNQPQHF.

In nucleotides, the CDR3 is TGTGCCAGCAGCCACAATGTGAGGGGACTCTCCTATAATTCACCCCTCCACTTT. It codes for CASSHNVRGLSYNSPLHF. The chain employs TRBV7-3 and TRBJ1-6; possibly TRBD1 for D (5 bases). V was trimmed by 5 bases and J by 0 bases, leaving 17 bases between them. From germline, CDR1 is SGHTA and CDR2 FQGTGA. The CDR3 is 18 amino acids.

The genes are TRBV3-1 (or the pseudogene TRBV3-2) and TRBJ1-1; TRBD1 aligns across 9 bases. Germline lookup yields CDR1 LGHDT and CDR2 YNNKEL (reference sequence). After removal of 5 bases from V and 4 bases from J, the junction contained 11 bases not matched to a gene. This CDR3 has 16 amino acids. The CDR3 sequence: CASSVTGGDSFTEAFF. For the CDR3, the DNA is TGTGCCAGCAGCGTTACAGGGGGCGATTCGTTCACTGAAGCTTTCTTT.

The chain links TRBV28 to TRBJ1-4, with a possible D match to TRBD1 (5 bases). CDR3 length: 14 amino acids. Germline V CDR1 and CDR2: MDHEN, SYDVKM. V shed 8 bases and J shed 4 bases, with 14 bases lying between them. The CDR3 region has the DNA TGTGCCAGCCGACTTCCCGGGGGTAATGAAAAACTGTTTTTT. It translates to CASRLPGGNEKLFF.

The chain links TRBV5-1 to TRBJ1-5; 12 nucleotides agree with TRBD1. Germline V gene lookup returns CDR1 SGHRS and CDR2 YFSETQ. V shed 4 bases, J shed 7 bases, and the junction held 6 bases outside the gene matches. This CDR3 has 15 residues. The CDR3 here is CASSPGTGGEQPQHF. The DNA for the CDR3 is TGCGCCAGCAGCCCTGGGACAGGGGGCGAACAGCCCCAGCATTTT.

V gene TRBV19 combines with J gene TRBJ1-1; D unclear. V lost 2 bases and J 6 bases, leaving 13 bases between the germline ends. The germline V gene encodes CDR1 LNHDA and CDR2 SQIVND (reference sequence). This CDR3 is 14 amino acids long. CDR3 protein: CASSIRAEGAEAFF. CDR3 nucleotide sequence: TGTGCCAGTAGTATACGGGCCGAGGGCGCTGAAGCTTTCTTT. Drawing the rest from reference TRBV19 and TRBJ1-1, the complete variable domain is DGGITQSPKYLFRKEGQNVTLSCEQNLNHDAMYWYRQDPGQGLRLIYYSQIVNDFQKGDIAEGYSVSREKKESFPLTVTSAQKNPTAFYLCASSIRAEGAEAFFGQGTRLTVV.